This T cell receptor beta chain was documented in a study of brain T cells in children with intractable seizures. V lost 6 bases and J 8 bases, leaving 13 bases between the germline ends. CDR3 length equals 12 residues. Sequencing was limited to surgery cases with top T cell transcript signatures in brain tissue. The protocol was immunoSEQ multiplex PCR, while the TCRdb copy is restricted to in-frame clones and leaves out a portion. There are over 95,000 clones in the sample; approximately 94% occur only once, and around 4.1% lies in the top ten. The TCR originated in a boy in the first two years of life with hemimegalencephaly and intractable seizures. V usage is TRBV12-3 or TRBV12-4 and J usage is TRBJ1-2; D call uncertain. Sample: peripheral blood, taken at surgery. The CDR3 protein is CASSPGRGGYTF. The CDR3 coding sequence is TGTGCCAGCAGCCCGGGCCGTGGGGGCTACACCTTC.